A single sample is the source of the 23 T cell receptor beta chains below, sequenced in a study of T cells after posttransplantation cyclophosphamide. The table came from immunoSEQ multiplex PCR; TCRdb's copy has only in-frame clones and leaves some out. This sample has about 50,000 clones; roughly 94% occur once, and the top ten carry 2.9%. Sequencing was performed on PBMCs. Receptor source: a woman in her 30s in good health and a related stem cell transplant donor.

The chain is built from TRBV30 and TRBJ2-2; D is undetermined. CDR1 is GTSNPN, CDR2 SVGIG, per germline (reference sequence). This CDR3 is 15 amino acids long. V lost 4 bases, J lost 2 bases, and 14 bases lay in between. In nucleotides, the CDR3 is TGTGCCTGGAAGCGTGTTGCCTTAAACACCGGGGAGCTGTTTTTT. This translates into CAWKRVALNTGELFF.

The chain is built from TRBV19 and TRBJ1-4, with 7 bases matching TRBD1. From germline, CDR1 is LNHDA and CDR2 SQIVND (reference sequence). J gave up 7 bases and V 6 bases, and 11 bases lay outside the gene matches. CDR3 length equals 15 residues. Here the CDR3 DNA reads TGTGCCAGTAGACCGACAGGGCTCTCTGGTGAAAAACTGTTTTTT. It yields the protein CASRPTGLSGEKLFF. Combining the CDR3 with reference TRBV19 and TRBJ1-4 gives the whole variable domain DGGITQSPKYLFRKEGQNVTLSCEQNLNHDAMYWYRQDPGQGLRLIYYSQIVNDFQKGDIAEGYSVSREKKESFPLTVTSAQKNPTAFYLCASRPTGLSGEKLFFGSGTQLSVL.

V and J are TRBV30 and TRBJ2-7; 16 bases are a match to TRBD2. The V gene end was trimmed by 1 base and the J gene end by 7 bases; junction bases not matched to a gene: 7. CDR3 size: 16 residues. CDR1 and CDR2 (germline): GTSNPN, SVGIG (reference sequence). The CDR3 reads CAWSDPGLAGGLEQYF. DNA for the CDR3: TGTGCCTGGAGTGACCCGGGACTAGCGGGGGGGCTTGAGCAGTACTTC.

The V gene is TRBV4-1, the J gene TRBJ2-1, with 10 bases identical to TRBD2. CDR3 length: 13 amino acids. V trimming: 3 bases; J trimming: 8 bases; junction bases outside the gene matches: 1. Per the germline V gene, CDR1 is MGHRA and CDR2 is YSYEKL. The CDR3 DNA follows: TGCGCCAGCAGCCAGGGACTAGCGTATGAGCAGTTCTTC. Protein product: CASSQGLAYEQFF.

The rearrangement joins TRBV5-6 to TRBJ1-1, with 11 bases that match TRBD1. This CDR3 has 17 amino acids. The V gene's germline CDR1 is SGHDT and CDR2 YYEEEE. Trimming cost V 5 bases and J 0 bases; bases outside gene matches: 9. The CDR3 reads CASRLTGTGGLNTEAFF. For the CDR3, the DNA is TGTGCCAGCAGGCTAACCGGGACAGGGGGTTTGAACACTGAAGCTTTCTTT.

Points on this clone: One end of the junction is discordant with germline, which a read error may explain. The rearrangement joins TRBV7-2 to TRBJ2-4; D is unresolved. This CDR3 has 14 residues. Germline CDR1 SGHTA, CDR2 FQGNSA. The CDR3 coding sequence is TGTGCCAACAGCTTGTCCGAGGCCAAAAACATTCAGTACTTC. Translated, it gives CANSLSEAKNIQYF. The entire variable domain, with the rest obtained from reference TRBV7-2 and TRBJ2-4, is as follows: GAGVSQSPSNKVTEKGKDVELRCDPISGHTALYWYRQSLGQGLEFLIYFQGNSAPDKSGLPSDRFSAERTGGSVSTLTIQRTQQEDSAVYLCANSLSEAKNIQYFGAGTRLSVL.

V gene TRBV7-2 combines with J gene TRBJ2-4; TRBD2 matches at 7 bases. CDR1 and CDR2 from the germline V gene are SGHTA and FQGNSA. The V gene end was trimmed by 1 base and the J gene end by 7 bases; junction bases not matched to a gene: 10. The CDR3 loop spans 16 amino acids. CDR3 loop: CASSLEGAGGINIQYF. CDR3 sequence (DNA): TGTGCCAGCAGCTTAGAAGGTGCCGGGGGGATCAACATTCAGTACTTC.

V and J are TRBV4-3 and TRBJ1-2, with 12 bases aligning to TRBD1. The CDR3 extends over 15 amino acids. CDR1 is LGHNA and CDR2 is YSLEER in the germline V gene. Unmatched junction bases numbered 4, after V lost 3 bases and J lost 5 bases. Here the CDR3 DNA reads TGCGCCAGCAGCCAGGGGGACAGGGGGCTTTATGGCTACACCTTC. It codes for CASSQGDRGLYGYTF.

J is TRBJ1-2 and V is TRBV14, with D unclear. Germline values: CDR1 SGHDN, CDR2 FVKESK. With 2 bases removed from V and 4 bases from J, the gap between germline ends came to 17 bases. This CDR3 has 16 amino acids. CDR3 DNA: TGTGCCAGCAGCCAATATCGTCCGGGAAAGGGCTATGGCTACACCTTC. This gives the protein CASSQYRPGKGYGYTF.

V is TRBV15 and J is TRBJ2-5; D ambiguous. The tail of the sequence fits TRBJ2-7 better, so the J call may be wrong. The CDR3 has 13 residues. The V gene's germline CDR1 is LNHNV and CDR2 YYDKDF (reference sequence). The CDR3 sequence: CATSRDTEYEQYF. The CDR3 DNA reads TGTGCCACCAGCAGAGATACGGAGTACGAGCAGTACTTC.

This chain connects TRBV7-2 to TRBJ2-1; 10 bases align to TRBD2. The ends lost 4 bases at V and 2 bases at J; junction bases unmatched: 2. Germline values: CDR1 SGHTA, CDR2 FQGNSA. CDR3 length equals 15 residues. CDR3 bases: TGTGCCAGCAGCTCCCTAGCGGGGGCCTACAATGAGCAGTTCTTC. Its translation: CASSSLAGAYNEQFF. The full variable domain, its missing parts supplied by reference TRBV7-2 and TRBJ2-1, is GAGVSQSPSNKVTEKGKDVELRCDPISGHTALYWYRQSLGQGLEFLIYFQGNSAPDKSGLPSDRFSAERTGGSVSTLTIQRTQQEDSAVYLCASSSLAGAYNEQFFGPGTRLTVL.

This chain connects TRBV6-9 to TRBJ1-5; D is unclear. Per the germline V gene, CDR1 is MNHGY and CDR2 is SVAAGI. V lost 5 bases, J lost 2 bases, and 13 bases lay in between. The CDR3 is 15 amino acids. CDR3 sequence: CASSAHRVGNQPQHF. The CDR3 DNA is TGTGCCAGCAGTGCCCACCGGGTAGGCAATCAGCCCCAGCATTTT.

This clone was observed once. The chain has TRBV18 and TRBJ2-1; D is perhaps TRBD1 (6 bases). Trimming left V 3 bases short and J 5 bases short, with 14 bases between. CDR1 and CDR2 (germline): KGHSH, LQKENI. The length of the CDR3 is 15 residues. DNA of the CDR3: TGTGCCAGCTCACCCGGGCAGGGGTCCCACAATGAGCAGTTCTTC. Residues: CASSPGQGSHNEQFF.

The genes are TRBV15 and TRBJ2-3; unclear D gene. The length of the CDR3 is 15 residues. Between the trimmed V and J ends, which lost 5 bases and 8 bases, there was a span of 20 bases. Germline V lookup: CDR1 LNHNV, CDR2 YYDKDF (reference sequence). CDR3 nucleotide sequence: TGTGCCACCAGCTCACGCACAGTGCCCGGTGGTACGCAGTATTTT. Translated, it gives CATSSRTVPGGTQYF.

This clone has only one observation. J is TRBJ1-6 and V is TRBV18; D uncertain. CDR1 KGHSH and CDR2 LQKENI come from the germline V gene. Between the trimmed V and J ends, which lost 9 bases and 0 bases, there was a span of 6 bases. This CDR3 contains 13 residues. CDR3 sequence: CASKSSYNSPLHF. The DNA of the CDR3 is TGTGCCAGTAAGAGCTCCTATAATTCACCCCTCCACTTT.

This chain links TRBV27 with TRBJ2-5; perhaps TRBD2 as D (6 bases). Trimming shortened V by 7 bases and J by 5 bases, and 23 bases separated the two germline ends. CDR3 size: 16 residues. CDR1 and CDR2 (germline): MNHEY, SMNVEV (reference sequence). CDR3 amino acids: CASTASPQGGLETQYF. As DNA, the CDR3 is TGTGCCAGCACCGCCTCTCCGCAGGGAGGATTGGAGACCCAGTACTTC.

This clone was seen once. This chain links TRBV6-1 with TRBJ2-5, with D hard to call. V lost 1 base, J lost 0 bases, and 6 bases lay in between. CDR3 length: 14 residues. Germline CDR1 and CDR2: MNHNS and SASEGT. CDR3 sequence (DNA): TGTGCCAGCAGTGAAGTGTTCTACCAAGAGACCCAGTACTTC. Translating gives CASSEVFYQETQYF.

The chain recombines TRBV6-4 with TRBJ2-1; 14 nucleotides line up with TRBD2. The germline CDR1 and CDR2 sequences are MRHNA and SNTAGT. The CDR3 runs 19 residues. Germline trimming cut 2 bases from V and 0 bases from J; bases unmatched to any gene: 6. The CDR3 region is CASSDTRLAGGSSYNEQFF. CDR3 in DNA: TGTGCCAGCAGTGACACAAGACTAGCGGGGGGGAGCTCCTACAATGAGCAGTTCTTC.

The CDR3 coding sequence is TGTGCCAGCAGCCAAGCAGGGACTAGCGGGGGGGCCGGAGTAGAGACCCAGTACTTC. Its protein is CASSQAGTSGGAGVETQYF. J is TRBJ2-5 and V is TRBV4-2; 16 bases line up with TRBD2. Per the germline V gene, CDR1 is LGHNA and CDR2 is YNFKEQ. The CDR3 has 19 residues. The trim removed 1 base at V and 4 bases at J, leaving 9 bases unmatched.

The chain uses TRBV7-6 and TRBJ2-3; 9 nucleotides match TRBD1. CDR1 SGHVS and CDR2 FNYEAQ come from the germline V gene. This CDR3 region has 16 residues. V lost 1 base and J lost 4; bases outside the gene matches: 6. The CDR3 sequence: CASSLGTGQGPDTQYF. CDR3 sequence (DNA): TGTGCCAGCAGCTTAGGGACGGGACAGGGACCAGATACGCAGTATTTT. Full variable domain (missing parts from reference TRBV7-6 and TRBJ2-3): GAGVSQSPRYKVTKRGQDVALRCDPISGHVSLYWYRQALGQGPEFLTYFNYEAQQDKSGLPNDRFSAERPEGSISTLTIQRTEQRDSAMYRCASSLGTGQGPDTQYFGPGTRLTVL.

J is TRBJ1-1 and V is TRBV28; 8 bases agree with TRBD1. The CDR3 loop spans 17 amino acids. The germline V gene has CDR1 MDHEN and CDR2 SYDVKM. V was clipped by 2 bases and J by 4 bases; unmatched bases: 12. CDR3 in amino acids: CASSLLQGAGQSTEAFF. CDR3 nucleotide sequence: TGTGCCAGCAGTTTACTTCAGGGGGCGGGTCAGTCCACTGAAGCTTTCTTT.

The chain is built from TRBV10-3 and TRBJ2-7; D gene uncertain. V was pared by 3 bases and J by 6 bases, with 9 bases between. This CDR3 has 12 residues. CDR1 and CDR2 (germline): ENHRY, SYGVKD. The CDR3 loop is CAISDPPGEQYF. For the CDR3, the DNA is TGTGCCATCAGTGATCCCCCGGGCGAGCAGTACTTC.

The V gene is TRBV7-6, the J gene TRBJ2-1, with 12 bases lining up with TRBD2. Trimming at V came to 5 bases and at J to 8 bases, leaving 13 bases not matched to a gene. Per germline, CDR1 SGHVS and CDR2 FNYEAQ. The CDR3 spans 17 residues. The CDR3 is CASSNTASGGARDEQFF. The CDR3 nucleotides read TGTGCCAGCAGCAATACTGCTAGCGGGGGGGCCCGCGATGAGCAGTTCTTC.